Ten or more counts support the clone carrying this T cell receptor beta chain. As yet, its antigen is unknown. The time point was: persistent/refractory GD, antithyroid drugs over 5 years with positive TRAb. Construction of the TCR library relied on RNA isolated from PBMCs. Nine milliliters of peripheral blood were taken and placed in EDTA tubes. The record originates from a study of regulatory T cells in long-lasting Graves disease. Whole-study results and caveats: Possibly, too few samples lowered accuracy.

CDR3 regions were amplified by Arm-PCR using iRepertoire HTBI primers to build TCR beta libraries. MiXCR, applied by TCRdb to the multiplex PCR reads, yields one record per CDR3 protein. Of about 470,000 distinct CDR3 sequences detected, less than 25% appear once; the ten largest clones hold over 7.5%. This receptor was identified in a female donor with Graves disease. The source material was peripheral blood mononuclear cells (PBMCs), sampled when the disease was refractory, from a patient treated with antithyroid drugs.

The CDR3 spells CASSYRALDTEAFF. In nucleotides, the CDR3 is TGTGCCAGCAGCTATCGGGCTTTGGACACTGAAGCTTTCTTT. V gene TRBV11-2 combines with J gene TRBJ1-1; D not certain. The germline V gene encodes CDR1 SGHAT and CDR2 FQNNGV. V shed 4 bases and J shed 3 bases, with 12 bases lying between them. This CDR3 region has 14 residues. Combining the CDR3 with reference TRBV11-2 and TRBJ1-1 gives the whole variable domain EAGVAQSPRYKIIEKRQSVAFWCNPISGHATLYWYQQILGQGPKLLIQFQNNGVVDDSQLPKDRFSAERLKGVDSTLKIQPAKLEDSAVYLCASSYRALDTEAFFGQGTRLTVV.